This TCR beta chain derives from a study of blood T cell repertoires in COVID-19. In the study overall: Material from acute and convalescent COVID-19 was sourced from the United States, Italy and Spain. Sample material is recorded as cDNA or gDNA derived from T cells, B-cell-depleted T cells, or PBMCs.

Original analysis: Nucleated cell number was recorded as an estimate derived from reference gene primer amplification. Generated by immunoSEQ multiplex PCR, the TCRdb table keeps only in-frame clones and is missing some. That table furnishes V, J and clone size, whereas the DNA furnished D and trimming. The profile covers roughly 320,000 clones, with 70% to 90% appearing a single time and 7.2% taken by the ten largest. The CDR3 sequence is 12 residues long. Trimming cost V 8 bases and J 2 bases, with 7 bases left between them. The germline gives CDR1 MNHEY, CDR2 SVGAGI. The gene calls are TRBV6-5 and TRBJ1-5; D uncertain. The source of this sequence is a human donor in a cohort sampled during active COVID-19. Sequencing input: peripheral blood. The CDR3 spells CASVGGNQPQHF. The CDR3, as DNA: TGTGCCAGCGTCGGGGGCAATCAGCCCCAGCATTTT.